The T cell receptor (beta chain) described here comes from a study of radiotherapy plus CTLA-4 blockade in lung cancer. The study, taken as a whole, reports: Blood TCR clones of tumor origin expanded after radiotherapy plus ipilimumab.

This CDR3 comprises 14 residues. The J segment lost 1 base and the V segment lost 2 bases, leaving 1 base of the junction unmatched. The germline V gene has CDR1 SQVTM and CDR2 ANQGSEA. Worth noting for this clone: Its antigen remains unknown.

Produced via immunoSEQ multiplex PCR; TCRdb's table is partial and in-frame only. The table shows about 120,000 clones, with more than 65% occurring only once. The sample here was peripheral blood, taken from a patient treated with radiotherapy plus ipilimumab. The chain is built from TRBV29-1 and TRBJ2-3, with 9 bases identical to TRBD1. The TCR originated in a human donor with non-small cell lung cancer that progressed on radiotherapy plus ipilimumab. Some clones in this sample may be carry-over from other donors' samples. The CDR3 DNA follows: TGCAGCGTTGAACGGGACAGGGGCACAGATACGCAGTATTTT. Its protein is CSVERDRGTDTQYF.